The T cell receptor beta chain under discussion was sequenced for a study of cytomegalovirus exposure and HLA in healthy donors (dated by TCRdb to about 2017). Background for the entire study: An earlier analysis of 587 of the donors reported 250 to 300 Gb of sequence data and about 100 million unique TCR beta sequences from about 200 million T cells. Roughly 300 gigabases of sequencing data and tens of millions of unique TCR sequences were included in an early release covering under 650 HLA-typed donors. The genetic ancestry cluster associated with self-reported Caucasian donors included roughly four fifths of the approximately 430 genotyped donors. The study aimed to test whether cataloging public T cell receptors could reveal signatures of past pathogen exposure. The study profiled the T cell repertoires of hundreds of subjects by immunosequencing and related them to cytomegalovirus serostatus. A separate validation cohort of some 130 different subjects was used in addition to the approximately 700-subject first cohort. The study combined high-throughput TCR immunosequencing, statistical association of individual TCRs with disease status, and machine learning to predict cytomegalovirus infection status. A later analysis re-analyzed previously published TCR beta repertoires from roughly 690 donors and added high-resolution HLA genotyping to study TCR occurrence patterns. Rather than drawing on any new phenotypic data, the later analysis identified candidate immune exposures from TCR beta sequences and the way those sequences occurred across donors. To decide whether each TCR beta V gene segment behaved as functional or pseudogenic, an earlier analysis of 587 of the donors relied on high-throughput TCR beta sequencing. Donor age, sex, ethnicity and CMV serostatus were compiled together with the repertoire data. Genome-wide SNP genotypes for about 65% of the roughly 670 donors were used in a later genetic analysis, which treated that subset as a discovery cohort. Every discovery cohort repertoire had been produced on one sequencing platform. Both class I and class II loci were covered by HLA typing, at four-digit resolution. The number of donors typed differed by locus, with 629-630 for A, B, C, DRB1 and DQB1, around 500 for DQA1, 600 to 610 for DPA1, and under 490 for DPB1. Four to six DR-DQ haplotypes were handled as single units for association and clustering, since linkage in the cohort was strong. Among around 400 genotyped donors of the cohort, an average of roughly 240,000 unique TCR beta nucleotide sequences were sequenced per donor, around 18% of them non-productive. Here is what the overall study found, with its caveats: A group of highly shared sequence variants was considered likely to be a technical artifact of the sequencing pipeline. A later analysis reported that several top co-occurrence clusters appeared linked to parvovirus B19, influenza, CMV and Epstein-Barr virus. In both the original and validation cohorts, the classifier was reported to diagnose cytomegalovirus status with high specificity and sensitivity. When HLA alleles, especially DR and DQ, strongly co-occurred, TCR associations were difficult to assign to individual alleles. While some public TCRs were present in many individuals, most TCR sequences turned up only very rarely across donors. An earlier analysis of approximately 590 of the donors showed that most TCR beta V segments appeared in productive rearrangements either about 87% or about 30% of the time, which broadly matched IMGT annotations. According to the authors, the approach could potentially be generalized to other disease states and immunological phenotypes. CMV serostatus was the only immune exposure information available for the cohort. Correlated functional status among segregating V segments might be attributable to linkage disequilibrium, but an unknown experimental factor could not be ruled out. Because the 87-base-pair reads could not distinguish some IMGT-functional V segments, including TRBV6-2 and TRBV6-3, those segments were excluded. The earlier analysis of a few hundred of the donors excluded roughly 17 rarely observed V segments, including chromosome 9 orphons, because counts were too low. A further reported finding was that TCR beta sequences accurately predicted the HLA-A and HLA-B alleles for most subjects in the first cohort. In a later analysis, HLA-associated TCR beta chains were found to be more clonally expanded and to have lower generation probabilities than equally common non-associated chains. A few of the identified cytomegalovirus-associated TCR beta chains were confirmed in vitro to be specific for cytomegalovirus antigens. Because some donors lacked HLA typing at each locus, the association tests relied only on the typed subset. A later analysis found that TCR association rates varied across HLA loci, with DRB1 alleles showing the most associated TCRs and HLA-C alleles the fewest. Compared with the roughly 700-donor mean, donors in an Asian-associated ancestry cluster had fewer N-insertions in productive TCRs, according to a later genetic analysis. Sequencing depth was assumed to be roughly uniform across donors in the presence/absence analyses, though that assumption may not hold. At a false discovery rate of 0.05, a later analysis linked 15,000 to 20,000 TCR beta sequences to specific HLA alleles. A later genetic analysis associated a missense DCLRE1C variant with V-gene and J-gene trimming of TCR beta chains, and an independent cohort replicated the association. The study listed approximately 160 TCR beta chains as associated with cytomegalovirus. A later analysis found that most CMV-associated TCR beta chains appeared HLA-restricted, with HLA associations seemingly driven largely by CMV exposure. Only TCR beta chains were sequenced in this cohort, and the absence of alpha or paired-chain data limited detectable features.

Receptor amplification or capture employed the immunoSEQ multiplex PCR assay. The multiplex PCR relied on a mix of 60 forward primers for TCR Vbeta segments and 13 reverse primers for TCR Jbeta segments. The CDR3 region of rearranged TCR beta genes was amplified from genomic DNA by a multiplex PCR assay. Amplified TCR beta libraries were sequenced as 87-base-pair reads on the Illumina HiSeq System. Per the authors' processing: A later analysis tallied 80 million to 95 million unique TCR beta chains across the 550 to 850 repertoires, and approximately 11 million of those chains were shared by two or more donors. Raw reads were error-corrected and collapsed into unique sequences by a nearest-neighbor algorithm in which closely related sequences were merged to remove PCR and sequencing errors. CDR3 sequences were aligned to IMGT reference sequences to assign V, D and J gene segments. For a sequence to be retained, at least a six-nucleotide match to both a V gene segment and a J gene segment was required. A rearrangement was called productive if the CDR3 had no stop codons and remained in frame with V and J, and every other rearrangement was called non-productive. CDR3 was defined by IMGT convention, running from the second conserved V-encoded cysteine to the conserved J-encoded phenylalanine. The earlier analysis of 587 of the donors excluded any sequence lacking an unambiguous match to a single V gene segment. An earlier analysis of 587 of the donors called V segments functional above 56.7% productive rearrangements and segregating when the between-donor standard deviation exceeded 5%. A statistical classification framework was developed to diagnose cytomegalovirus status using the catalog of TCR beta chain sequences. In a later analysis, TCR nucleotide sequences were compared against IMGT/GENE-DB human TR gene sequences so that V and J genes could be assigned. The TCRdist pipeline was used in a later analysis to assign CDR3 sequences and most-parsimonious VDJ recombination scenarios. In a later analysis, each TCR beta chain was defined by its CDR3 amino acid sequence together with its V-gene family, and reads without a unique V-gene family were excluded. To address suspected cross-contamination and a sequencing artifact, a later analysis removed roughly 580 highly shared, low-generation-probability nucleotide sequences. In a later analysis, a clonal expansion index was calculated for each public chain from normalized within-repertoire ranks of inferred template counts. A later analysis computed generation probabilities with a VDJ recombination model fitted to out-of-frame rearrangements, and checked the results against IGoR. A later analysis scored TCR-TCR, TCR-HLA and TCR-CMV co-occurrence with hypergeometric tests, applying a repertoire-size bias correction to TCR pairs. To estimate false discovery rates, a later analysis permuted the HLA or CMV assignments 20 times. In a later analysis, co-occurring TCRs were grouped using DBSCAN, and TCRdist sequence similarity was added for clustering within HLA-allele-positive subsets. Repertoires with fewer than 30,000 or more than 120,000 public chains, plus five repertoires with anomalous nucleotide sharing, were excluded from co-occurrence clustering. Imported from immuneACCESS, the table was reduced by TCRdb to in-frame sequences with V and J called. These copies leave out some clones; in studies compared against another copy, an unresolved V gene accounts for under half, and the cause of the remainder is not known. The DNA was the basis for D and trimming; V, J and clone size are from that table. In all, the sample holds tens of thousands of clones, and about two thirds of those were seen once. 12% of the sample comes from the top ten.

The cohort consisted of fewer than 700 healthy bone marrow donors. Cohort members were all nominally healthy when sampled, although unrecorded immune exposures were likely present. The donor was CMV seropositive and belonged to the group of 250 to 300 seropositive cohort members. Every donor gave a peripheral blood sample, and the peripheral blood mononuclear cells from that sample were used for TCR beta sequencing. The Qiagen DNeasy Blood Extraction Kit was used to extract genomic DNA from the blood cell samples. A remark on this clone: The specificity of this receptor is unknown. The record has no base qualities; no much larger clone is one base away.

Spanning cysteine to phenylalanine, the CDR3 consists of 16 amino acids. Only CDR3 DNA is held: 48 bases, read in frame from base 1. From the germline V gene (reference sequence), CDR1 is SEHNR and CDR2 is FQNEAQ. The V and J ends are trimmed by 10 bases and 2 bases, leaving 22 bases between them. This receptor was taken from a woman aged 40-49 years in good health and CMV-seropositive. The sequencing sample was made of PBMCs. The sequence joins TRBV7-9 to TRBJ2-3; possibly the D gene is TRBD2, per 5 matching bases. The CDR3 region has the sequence CAISIGVNRDTDTQYF. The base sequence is TGTGCCATCTCTATCGGGGTAAACCGCGACACAGATACGCAGTATTTT.